Below are 20 T cell receptor beta chains sequenced from a single sample in a study of blood T cell repertoires in COVID-19. TCRdb's table, derived via immunoSEQ multiplex PCR, lists solely in-frame clones and lacks some. The sample includes about 230,000 clones, 65% to 90% of them seen just once. Sequenced: peripheral blood. The receptors stem from a woman between 45 and 65 years old with acute or convalescent COVID-19.

The V call is TRBV2, the J call TRBJ2-7; 15 bases map to TRBD2. Germline V gives CDR1 SNHLY, CDR2 FYNNEI. Trimming removed 4 bases from V and 4 bases from J; junction bases left unmatched: 8. CDR3 length: 17 amino acids. In DNA, the CDR3 is TGTGCCAGCAGTGTCTGGACTAGCGGGGGGGCAGCTTACGAGCAGTACTTC. This sequence encodes CASSVWTSGGAAYEQYF.

A single count supports this clone. This chain joins TRBV7-2 and TRBJ2-1; the match to TRBD2 covers 8 bases. J gave up 3 bases and V 6 bases, and 7 bases lay outside the gene matches. From germline, CDR1 is SGHTA and CDR2 FQGNSA. The CDR3 is 15 residues long. CDR3 loop: CASSVGGGNYNEQFF. CDR3 coding DNA: TGTGCCAGCAGTGTCGGCGGGGGGAACTACAATGAGCAGTTCTTC.

This sequence joins TRBV14 and TRBJ1-2; D gene ambiguous. Germline V gene data show CDR1 as SGHDN and CDR2 as FVKESK. Trimming took 4 bases from V and 4 from J, leaving 16 bases between them. The CDR3 has 15 residues. The DNA for the CDR3 is TGTGCCAGCAGCCGTCGGCAGGCCGGGGTCTATGGCTACACCTTC. It codes for CASSRRQAGVYGYTF.

V usage is TRBV27 and J usage is TRBJ2-1; 7 bases agree with TRBD1. The V gene end was trimmed by 0 bases and the J gene end by 8 bases; junction bases not matched to a gene: 4. CDR1 and CDR2 (germline): MNHEY, SMNVEV (reference sequence). The CDR3 is 14 amino acids. The CDR3 is CASSLSVDRDEQFF. Written as DNA, the CDR3 is TGTGCCAGCAGTTTATCGGTCGACAGGGATGAGCAGTTCTTC.

The gene calls are TRBV24-1 and TRBJ2-7; 11 positions match TRBD2. This CDR3 spans 23 amino acids. Germline assignment: CDR1 KGHDR and CDR2 SFDVKD. With V trimmed by 4 bases and J by 2 bases, 27 bases remained unmatched. The DNA for the CDR3 is TGTGCCACCAGTGACTCACCTCGCCCCAAACTAGCGGGAGACCTCTTTAACCCCTACGAGCAGTACTTC. Amino acids: CATSDSPRPKLAGDLFNPYEQYF.

The genes are TRBV10-3 and TRBJ1-3, with TRBD1 as a possible D gene (6 bases). This CDR3 has 14 amino acids. Trimming took 7 bases from V and 1 from J, leaving 11 bases between them. CDR1 is ENHRY, CDR2 SYGVKD, per germline. The CDR3 sequence: CAINSQGSGNTIYF. The CDR3 bases are TGTGCCATCAATTCACAGGGTTCTGGAAACACCATATATTTT.

This clone was seen a few times. In DNA, the CDR3 is TGTGCCAGCAGCCAAAACAGGGGTCCCTATGGCTACACCTTC. It is translated as CASSQNRGPYGYTF. The V call is TRBV4-2, the J call TRBJ1-2; 7 positions agree with TRBD1. This CDR3 contains 14 residues. Trimming removed 2 bases from V and 4 bases from J; junction bases left unmatched: 4. CDR1 is LGHNA, CDR2 YNFKEQ, per germline.

This sequence joins TRBV6-5 and TRBJ2-1, with 11 nucleotides matching TRBD2. Germline V gene data show CDR1 as MNHEY and CDR2 as SVGAGI. The V and J ends lost 6 bases and 8 bases, in that order; junction bases with no gene match: 9. The length of the CDR3 is 15 residues. CDR3 DNA: TGTGCCAGCAGAGCCGACCTAGCGGGAGGCCATGAGCAGTTCTTC. It codes for CASRADLAGGHEQFF.

The table lists this clone with a few counts. CDR3 sequence: CASSSPGHRDGYTF. The CDR3 DNA reads TGTGCCAGCAGTTCTCCGGGACATCGGGACGGCTACACCTTC. The chain combines TRBV28 with TRBJ1-2; weak D call: TRBD1 (6 bases). V was trimmed by 4 bases and J by 8 bases, leaving 17 bases between them. The CDR3 is made up of 14 amino acids. Germline CDR1 is MDHEN and CDR2 is SYDVKM.

CDR3 loop: CATSTDGTGQGYTF. CDR3 DNA sequence: TGTGCCACCAGCACCGACGGAACAGGGCAAGGCTACACCTTC. The chain joins TRBV15 to TRBJ1-2, with D possibly TRBD1 on 6 matching bases. The CDR3 totals 14 residues. CDR1 is LNHNV and CDR2 is YYDKDF in the germline V gene (reference sequence). With 4 bases removed from V and 8 bases from J, the gap between germline ends came to 17 bases.

The V call is TRBV6-5, the J call TRBJ1-1, with D possibly matching TRBD1 (5 bases). CDR3 length: 14 residues. The germline gives CDR1 MNHEY, CDR2 SVGAGI. V was pared by 6 bases and J by 2 bases, with 13 bases between. CDR3 residues: CASSPGGVNTEAFF. The CDR3 nucleotides read TGTGCCAGCAGCCCCGGGGGGGTAAACACTGAAGCTTTCTTT.

CDR3 in DNA: TGCGCCGGAACAGGGAACATTCAGTACTTC. It codes for CAGTGNIQYF. The rearrangement joins TRBV4-3 to TRBJ2-4, with D possibly matching TRBD1 (6 bases). Trimming took 11 bases from V and 7 from J, leaving 9 bases between them. Germline lookup yields CDR1 LGHNA and CDR2 YSLEER. The CDR3 totals 10 residues.

With regard to this clone: A much bigger clone sits one base away, suggesting this may be a read error. The rearrangement links TRBV7-6 to TRBJ1-1; possibly TRBD1 for D (6 bases). Germline CDR1 reads SGHVS; CDR2 reads FNYEAQ. The CDR3 loop spans 13 amino acids. V was clipped by 5 bases and J by 1 base, with 8 bases between them. The CDR3 region has the DNA TGTGCCAGCAGCCAGGACAGGAACACTGAAGCTTTCTTT. Protein: CASSQDRNTEAFF.

This chain uses TRBV28 with TRBJ2-7, with 8 bases that match TRBD1. There are 12 residues in the CDR3. The V segment lost 6 bases and the J segment 4 bases; nucleotides outside the gene matches: 2. Germline CDR1 and CDR2: MDHEN and SYDVKM. The CDR3 DNA reads as TGTGCCAGCAGCCGGGACAGGTACGAGCAGTACTTC. Translating it yields CASSRDRYEQYF.

V gene TRBV19 combines with J gene TRBJ2-1, with D unclear. Germline assignment: CDR1 LNHDA and CDR2 SQIVND (reference sequence). The CDR3 has 16 amino acids. V lost 3 bases to trimming and J lost 8 bases, with 20 bases between them. CDR3: CASSILGAANVDEQFF. CDR3 sequence (DNA): TGTGCCAGTAGTATCCTAGGCGCCGCGAACGTCGATGAGCAGTTCTTC.

The chain has TRBV28 and TRBJ1-5; the match to TRBD1 covers 7 bases. CDR1 is MDHEN and CDR2 is SYDVKM in the germline V gene. V lost 5 bases to trimming and J lost 4 bases; unmatched junction nucleotides: 11. The CDR3 covers 16 residues. As DNA, the CDR3 is TGTGCCAGCAGTACTGACAGGGAGGAAGCAAATCAGCCCCAGCATTTT. This encodes CASSTDREEANQPQHF.

The V gene is TRBV6-5, the J gene TRBJ1-1; TRBD1 matches at 7 bases. V lost 10 bases and J lost 4; bases outside the gene matches: 6. Germline assignment: CDR1 MNHEY and CDR2 SVGAGI. The CDR3 runs to 12 residues. The CDR3 region has the DNA TGTGCCACAAAACGACAGGGCACTGAAGCTTTCTTT. Its translation is CATKRQGTEAFF.

The chain has TRBV19 and TRBJ1-1, with no clear D. This CDR3 contains 14 residues. The germline CDR1 and CDR2 sequences are LNHDA and SQIVND (reference sequence). Trimming pared 3 bases from V and 1 base from J, leaving 9 bases between. The CDR3 coding sequence is TGTGCCAGTAGTATTGCCCGAGGGAACACTGAAGCTTTCTTT. The encoded protein is CASSIARGNTEAFF.

This sequence joins TRBV5-4 and TRBJ2-7; 8 bases map to TRBD2. The V and J ends lost 1 base and 2 bases, in that order; junction bases with no gene match: 2. Germline loops: CDR1 SGHNT, CDR2 YYREEE (reference sequence). The CDR3 has 14 residues. CDR3 in DNA: TGTGCCAGCAGCTTGAGCGGGAGAACCTACGAGCAGTACTTC. It encodes CASSLSGRTYEQYF. The full variable domain, completed using reference TRBV5-4 and TRBJ2-7, is ETGVTQSPTHLIKTRGQQVTLRCSSQSGHNTVSWYQQALGQGPQFIFQYYREEENGRGNFPPRFSGLQFPNYSSELNVNALELDDSALYLCASSLSGRTYEQYFGPGTRLTVT.

The rearrangement uses TRBV5-1 and TRBJ1-5, with 9 bases fitting TRBD1. This CDR3 is built from 16 residues. V was pared by 2 bases and J by 1 base, with 4 bases of the junction left unmatched. Looked up from germline, CDR1 is SGHRS and CDR2 is YFSETQ. CDR3 coding DNA: TGCGCCAGCAGCTTATCCGGGACAGGGAGCAATCAGCCCCAGCATTTT. It codes for CASSLSGTGSNQPQHF.